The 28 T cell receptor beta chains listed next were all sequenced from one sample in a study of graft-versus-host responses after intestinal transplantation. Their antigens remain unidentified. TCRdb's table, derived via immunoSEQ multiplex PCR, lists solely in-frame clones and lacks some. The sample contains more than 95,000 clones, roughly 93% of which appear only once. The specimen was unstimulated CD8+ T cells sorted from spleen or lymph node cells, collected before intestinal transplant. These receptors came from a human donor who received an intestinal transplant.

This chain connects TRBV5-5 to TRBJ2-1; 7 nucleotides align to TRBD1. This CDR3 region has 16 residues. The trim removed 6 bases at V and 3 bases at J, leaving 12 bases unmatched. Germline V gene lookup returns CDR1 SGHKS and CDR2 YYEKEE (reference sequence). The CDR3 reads CASIPATGLLYNEQFF. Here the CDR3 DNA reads TGTGCCAGCATCCCGGCGACAGGGCTTCTCTACAATGAGCAGTTCTTC.

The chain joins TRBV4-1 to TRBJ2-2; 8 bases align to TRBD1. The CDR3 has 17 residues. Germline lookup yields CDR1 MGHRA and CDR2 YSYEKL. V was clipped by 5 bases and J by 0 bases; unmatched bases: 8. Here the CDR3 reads CASSFRQGRTNTGELFF. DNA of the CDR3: TGCGCCAGCAGCTTTCGACAGGGGAGAACGAACACCGGGGAGCTGTTTTTT.

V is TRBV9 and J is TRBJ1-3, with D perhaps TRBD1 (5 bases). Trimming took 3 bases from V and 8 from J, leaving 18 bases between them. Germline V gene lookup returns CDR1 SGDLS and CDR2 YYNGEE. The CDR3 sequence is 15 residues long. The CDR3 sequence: CASSDRGRVVDTIYF. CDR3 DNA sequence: TGTGCCAGCAGCGACAGAGGCAGGGTTGTGGACACCATATATTTT. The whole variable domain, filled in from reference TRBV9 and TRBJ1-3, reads DSGVTQTPKHLITATGQRVTLRCSPRSGDLSVYWYQQSLDQGLQFLIQYYNGEERAKGNILERFSAQQFPDLHSELNLSSLELGDSALYFCASSDRGRVVDTIYFGEGSWLTVV.

CDR3 DNA: TGTGCCAGCTCACCACAGACGGTGGACGGGGAGCTGTTTTTT. It translates to CASSPQTVDGELFF. This rearrangement joins TRBV18 to TRBJ2-2; D is ambiguous. The CDR3 totals 14 residues. The V gene's germline CDR1 is KGHSH and CDR2 LQKENI. Trimming removed 1 base at V and 7 bases at J, with 10 bases between.

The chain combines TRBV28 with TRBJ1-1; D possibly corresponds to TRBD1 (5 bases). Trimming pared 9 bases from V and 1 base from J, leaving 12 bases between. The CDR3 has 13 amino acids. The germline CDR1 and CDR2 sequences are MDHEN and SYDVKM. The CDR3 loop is CASKPGGNTEAFF. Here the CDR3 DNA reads TGTGCCAGTAAACCCGGGGGGAACACTGAAGCTTTCTTT.

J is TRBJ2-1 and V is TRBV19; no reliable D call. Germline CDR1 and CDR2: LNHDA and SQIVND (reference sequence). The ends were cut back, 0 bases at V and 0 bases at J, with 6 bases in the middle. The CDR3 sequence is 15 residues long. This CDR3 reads CASSIDVSSYNEQFF. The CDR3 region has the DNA TGTGCCAGTAGTATAGATGTAAGCTCCTACAATGAGCAGTTCTTC.

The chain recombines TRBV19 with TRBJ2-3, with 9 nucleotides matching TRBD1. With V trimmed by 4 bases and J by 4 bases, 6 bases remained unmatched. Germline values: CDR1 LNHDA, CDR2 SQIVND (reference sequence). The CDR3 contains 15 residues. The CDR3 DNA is TGTGCCAGTAGTACGCATCGACAGGGGGCAGATACGCAGTATTTT. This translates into CASSTHRQGADTQYF.

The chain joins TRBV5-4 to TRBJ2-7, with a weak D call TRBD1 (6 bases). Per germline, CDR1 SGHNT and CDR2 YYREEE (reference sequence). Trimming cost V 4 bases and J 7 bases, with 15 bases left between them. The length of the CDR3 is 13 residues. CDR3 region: CASSHLGGEEQYF. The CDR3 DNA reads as TGTGCCAGCAGCCACCTAGGGGGTGAAGAGCAGTACTTC.

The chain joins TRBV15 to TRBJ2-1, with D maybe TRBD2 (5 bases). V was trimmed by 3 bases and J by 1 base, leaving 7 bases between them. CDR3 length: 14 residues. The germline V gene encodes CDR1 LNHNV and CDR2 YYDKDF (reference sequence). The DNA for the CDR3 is TGTGCCACCAGCAGTAGCGAATCCTACAATGAGCAGTTCTTC. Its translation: CATSSSESYNEQFF.

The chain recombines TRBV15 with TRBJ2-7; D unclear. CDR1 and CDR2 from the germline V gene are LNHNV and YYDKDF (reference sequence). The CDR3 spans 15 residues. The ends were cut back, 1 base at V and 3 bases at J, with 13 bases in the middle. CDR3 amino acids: CATSRAPEYYYEQYF. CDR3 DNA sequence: TGTGCCACCAGCAGAGCCCCAGAGTATTACTACGAGCAGTACTTC.

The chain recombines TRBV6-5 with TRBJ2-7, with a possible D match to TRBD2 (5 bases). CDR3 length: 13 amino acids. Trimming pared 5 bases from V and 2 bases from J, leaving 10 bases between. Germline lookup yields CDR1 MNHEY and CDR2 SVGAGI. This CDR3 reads CASSDGITYEQYF. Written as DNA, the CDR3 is TGTGCCAGCAGTGACGGGATTACCTACGAGCAGTACTTC.

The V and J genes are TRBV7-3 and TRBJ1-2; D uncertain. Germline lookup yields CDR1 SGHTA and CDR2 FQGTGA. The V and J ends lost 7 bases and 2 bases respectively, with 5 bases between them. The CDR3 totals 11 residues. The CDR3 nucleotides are TGTGCCAGCACAGCGAACTATGGCTACACCTTC. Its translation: CASTANYGYTF.

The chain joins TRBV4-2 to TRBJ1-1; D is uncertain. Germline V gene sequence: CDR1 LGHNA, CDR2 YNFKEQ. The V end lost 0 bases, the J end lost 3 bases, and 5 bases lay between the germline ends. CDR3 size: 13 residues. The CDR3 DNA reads TGTGCCAGCAGCCAAGACGGAGACACTGAAGCTTTCTTT. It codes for CASSQDGDTEAFF.

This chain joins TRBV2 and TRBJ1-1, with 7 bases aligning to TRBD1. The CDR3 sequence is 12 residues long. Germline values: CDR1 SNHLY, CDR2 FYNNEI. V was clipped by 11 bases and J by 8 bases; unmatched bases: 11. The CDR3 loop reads CAGNPDRLEAFF. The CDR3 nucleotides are TGTGCCGGCAACCCGGACAGGCTCGAAGCTTTCTTT. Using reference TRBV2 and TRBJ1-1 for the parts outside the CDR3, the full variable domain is EPEVTQTPSHQVTQMGQEVILRCVPISNHLYFYWYRQILGQKVEFLVSFYNNEISEKSEIFDDQFSVERPDGSNFTLKIRSTKLEDSAMYFCAGNPDRLEAFFGQGTRLTVV.

The CDR3 nucleotides read TGTGCCACCAGCAGAGTAGTAGATGAGGCCCCCGACGAGGTGGCTAGCACAGATACGCAGTATTTT. Translated, it gives CATSRVVDEAPDEVASTDTQYF. The chain combines TRBV15 with TRBJ2-3; no firm D call. This CDR3 is 22 amino acids long. The germline V gene encodes CDR1 LNHNV and CDR2 YYDKDF (reference sequence). V lost 1 base and J lost 0, with 29 bases in between.

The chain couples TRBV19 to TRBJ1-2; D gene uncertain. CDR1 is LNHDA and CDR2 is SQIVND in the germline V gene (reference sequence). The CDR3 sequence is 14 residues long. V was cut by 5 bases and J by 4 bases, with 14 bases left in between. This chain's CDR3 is CASSARGEGYGYTF. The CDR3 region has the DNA TGTGCCAGTAGTGCTCGGGGTGAGGGCTATGGCTACACCTTC.

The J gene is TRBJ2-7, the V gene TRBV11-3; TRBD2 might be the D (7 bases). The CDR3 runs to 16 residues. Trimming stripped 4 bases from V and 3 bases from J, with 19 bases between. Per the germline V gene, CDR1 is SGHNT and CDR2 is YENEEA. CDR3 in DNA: TGTGCCAGCAGCTCCCGGGGGGCTGATAGGATCTACGAGCAGTACTTC. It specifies CASSSRGADRIYEQYF. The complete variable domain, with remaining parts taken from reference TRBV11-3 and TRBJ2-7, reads EAGVVQSPRYKIIEKKQPVAFWCNPISGHNTLYWYLQNLGQGPELLIRYENEEAVDDSQLPKDRFSAERLKGVDSTLKIQPAELGDSAVYLCASSSRGADRIYEQYFGPGTRLTVT.

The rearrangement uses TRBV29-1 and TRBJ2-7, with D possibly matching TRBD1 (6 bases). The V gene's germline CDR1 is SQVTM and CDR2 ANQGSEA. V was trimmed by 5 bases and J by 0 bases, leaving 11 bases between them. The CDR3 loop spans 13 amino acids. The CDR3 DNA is TGCAGCGTTCTCAGGGGCGACTCCTACGAGCAGTACTTC. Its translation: CSVLRGDSYEQYF.

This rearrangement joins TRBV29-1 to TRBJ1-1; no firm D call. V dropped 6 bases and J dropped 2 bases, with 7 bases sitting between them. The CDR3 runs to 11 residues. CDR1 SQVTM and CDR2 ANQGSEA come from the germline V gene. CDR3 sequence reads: CSVSQNTEAFF. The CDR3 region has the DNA TGCAGCGTCTCACAAAACACTGAAGCTTTCTTT.

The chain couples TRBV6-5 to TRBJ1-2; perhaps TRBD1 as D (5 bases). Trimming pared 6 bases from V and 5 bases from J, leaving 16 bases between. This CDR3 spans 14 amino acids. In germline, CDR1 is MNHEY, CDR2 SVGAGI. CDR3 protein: CASRLTAGPYGYTF. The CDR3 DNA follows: TGTGCCAGCAGATTGACAGCCGGACCTTATGGCTACACCTTC.

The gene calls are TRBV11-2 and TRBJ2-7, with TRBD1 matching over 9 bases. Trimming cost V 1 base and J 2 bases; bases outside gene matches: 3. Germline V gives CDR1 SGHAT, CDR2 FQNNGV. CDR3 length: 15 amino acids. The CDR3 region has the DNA TGTGCCAGCAGCTTAGCCGGGACAGGGACCTACGAGCAGTACTTC. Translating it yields CASSLAGTGTYEQYF. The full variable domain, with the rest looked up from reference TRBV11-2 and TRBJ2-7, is EAGVAQSPRYKIIEKRQSVAFWCNPISGHATLYWYQQILGQGPKLLIQFQNNGVVDDSQLPKDRFSAERLKGVDSTLKIQPAKLEDSAVYLCASSLAGTGTYEQYFGPGTRLTVT.

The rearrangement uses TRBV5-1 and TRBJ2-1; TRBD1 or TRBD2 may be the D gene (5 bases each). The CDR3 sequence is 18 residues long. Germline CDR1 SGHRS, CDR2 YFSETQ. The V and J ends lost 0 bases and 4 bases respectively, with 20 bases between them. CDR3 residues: CASSLGTGPLLNYNEQFF. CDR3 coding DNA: TGCGCCAGCAGCTTGGGCACGGGACCCCTCCTGAATTACAATGAGCAGTTCTTC.

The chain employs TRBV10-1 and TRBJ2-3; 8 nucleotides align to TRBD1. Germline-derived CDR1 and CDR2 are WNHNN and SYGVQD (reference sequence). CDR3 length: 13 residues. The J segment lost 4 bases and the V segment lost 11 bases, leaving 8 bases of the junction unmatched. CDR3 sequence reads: CAASGTGSDTQYF. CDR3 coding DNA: TGCGCCGCCTCGGGGACAGGTTCAGATACGCAGTATTTT.

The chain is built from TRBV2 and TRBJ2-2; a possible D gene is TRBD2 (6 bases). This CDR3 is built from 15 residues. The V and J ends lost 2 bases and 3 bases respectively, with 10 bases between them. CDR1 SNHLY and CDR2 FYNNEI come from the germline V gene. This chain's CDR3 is CASSEISGDTGELFF. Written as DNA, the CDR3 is TGTGCCAGCAGTGAAATTAGCGGAGACACCGGGGAGCTGTTTTTT.

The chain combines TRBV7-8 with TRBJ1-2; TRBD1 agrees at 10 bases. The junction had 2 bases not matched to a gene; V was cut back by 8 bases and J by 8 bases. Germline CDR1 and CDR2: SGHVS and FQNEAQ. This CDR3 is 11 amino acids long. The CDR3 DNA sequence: TGTGCCAGCCGGGACAGGGGCGGCTACACCTTC. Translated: CASRDRGGYTF.

CDR3 sequence (DNA): TGTGCCAGCAACCCCCCGGGGGCGAGGGAAGAGACCCAGTACTTC. Translating gives CASNPPGAREETQYF. The chain recombines TRBV7-9 with TRBJ2-5; D is possibly TRBD1 or TRBD2 (6 bases each). The CDR3 covers 15 residues. Trimming took off 7 bases at V and 3 bases at J, with 18 bases between the two ends. The germline gives CDR1 SEHNR, CDR2 FQNEAQ (reference sequence).

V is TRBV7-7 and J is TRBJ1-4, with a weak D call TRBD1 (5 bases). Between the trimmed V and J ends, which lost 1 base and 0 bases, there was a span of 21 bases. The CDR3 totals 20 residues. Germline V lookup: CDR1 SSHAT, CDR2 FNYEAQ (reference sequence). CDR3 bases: TGTGCCAGCAGCTTAGTGTGGGGCACGACAACCCATGCAACTAATGAAAAACTGTTTTTT. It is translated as CASSLVWGTTTHATNEKLFF.

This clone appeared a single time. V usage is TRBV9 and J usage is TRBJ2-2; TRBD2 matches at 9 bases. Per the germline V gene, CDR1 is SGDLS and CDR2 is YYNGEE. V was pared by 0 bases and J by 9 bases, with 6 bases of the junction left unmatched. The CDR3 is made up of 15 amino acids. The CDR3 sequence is CASSVGSSGAWELFF. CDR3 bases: TGTGCCAGCAGCGTAGGGTCTAGCGGGGCTTGGGAGCTGTTTTTT.